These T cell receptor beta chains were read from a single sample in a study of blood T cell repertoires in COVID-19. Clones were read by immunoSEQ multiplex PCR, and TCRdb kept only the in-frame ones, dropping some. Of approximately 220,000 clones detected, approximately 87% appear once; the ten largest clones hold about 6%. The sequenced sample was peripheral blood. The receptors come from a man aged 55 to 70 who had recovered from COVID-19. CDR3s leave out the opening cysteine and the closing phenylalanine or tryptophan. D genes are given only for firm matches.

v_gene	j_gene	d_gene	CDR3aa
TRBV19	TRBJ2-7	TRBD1	ASSILPTGGTREQY
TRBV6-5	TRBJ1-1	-	ASSYGEAARNTEAF
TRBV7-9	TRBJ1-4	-	ASSLRGRGEKLF
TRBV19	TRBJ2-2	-	ASSMEGTNTGELF
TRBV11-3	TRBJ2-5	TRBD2	ASSEGSGAGGETQY
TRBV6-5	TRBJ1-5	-	ASSLRAVPSKRH
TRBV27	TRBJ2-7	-	ASTQIGAYEQY
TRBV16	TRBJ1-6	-	ASSQSRGSPLH
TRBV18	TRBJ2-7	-	ASSPPGGGEQY
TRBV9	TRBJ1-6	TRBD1	ASTPGGGTESSPLH
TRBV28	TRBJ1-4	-	ASSFSGGREKLF
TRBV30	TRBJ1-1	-	AWSHSDRQNTEAF
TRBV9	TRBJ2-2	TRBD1	ASSVRGGLTGELF
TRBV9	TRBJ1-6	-	ASSQTDNSPLH
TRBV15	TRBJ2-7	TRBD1	ATSRGDRTYEQY
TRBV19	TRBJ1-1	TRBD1	ASSATGWGTEAF
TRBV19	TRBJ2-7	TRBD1	ASSTRALRQGTYEQY
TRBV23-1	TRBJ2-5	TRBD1	ASSQTDRDRRTQY
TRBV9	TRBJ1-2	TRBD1	ASSEGGQGVGGANYGYT
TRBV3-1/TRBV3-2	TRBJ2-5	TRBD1	ASRSNRGQETQY
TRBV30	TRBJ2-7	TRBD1	AWRRTGDRYEQY
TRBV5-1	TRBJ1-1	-	ASSTSSGGNTEAF
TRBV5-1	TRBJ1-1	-	ASSSGKGAPMNTEAF
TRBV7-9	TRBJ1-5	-	ASSLEAGLNQPQH
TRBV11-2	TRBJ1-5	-	ASSQGWGREPQH
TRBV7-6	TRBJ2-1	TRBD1	ASSLPGQGANEQF
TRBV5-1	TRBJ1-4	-	ASSLRSGRSTNEKLF
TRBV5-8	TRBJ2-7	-	ASSRLAGSHYEQY
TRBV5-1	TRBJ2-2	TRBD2	ASSGLADGSGELF
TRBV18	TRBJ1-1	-	ASSPQEISEAF
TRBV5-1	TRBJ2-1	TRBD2	ASSPPGLAGGPGNEQF
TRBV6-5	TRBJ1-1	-	ASRPRGRNTEAF
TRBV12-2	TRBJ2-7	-	ASRSDPRTSGNLLGEQY
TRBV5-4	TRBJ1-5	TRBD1	ASSREGANQPQH
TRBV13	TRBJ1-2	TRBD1	ASSYRDRSYGYT
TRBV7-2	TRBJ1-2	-	ASSTTKGGTDPGYT
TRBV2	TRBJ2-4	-	ASSEADGDIQY
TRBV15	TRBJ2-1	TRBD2	ATSRDPGLAGVEQF
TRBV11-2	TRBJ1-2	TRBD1	ASSYQDRGMYGYT
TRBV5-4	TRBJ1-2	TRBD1	ASRTDRGRANYGYT
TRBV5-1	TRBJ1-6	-	ASSVDFPETNSPLH
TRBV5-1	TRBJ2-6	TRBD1	ASSPRTGKLSGANVLT